These 21 T cell receptor beta chains were sequenced from one sample in a study of vaccination and CD4 T cells after COVID-19. The treatment denotes: roughly 10-day PBMC culture with coronavirus spike peptide pools or control peptides (ViraFEST assay). Antigen specificity for these receptors is unknown. Cultured CD4+ T cell DNA underwent sequencing with the Oncomine TCR Beta short-read assay. TCRdb independently ran MiXCR on the PCR reads; one entry per CDR3 protein. The sample holds 13,000 to 15,000 distinct CDR3 sequences, roughly 45% seen once. The source material was CD4+ T cells from blood, cultured in vitro. The receptors here all came from a human donor who had recovered from COVID-19.

This clonotype was observed a handful of times. The J gene is TRBJ1-2, the V gene TRBV27; maybe TRBD1 (6 bases). Germline V gene sequence: CDR1 MNHEY, CDR2 SMNVEV (reference sequence). This CDR3 contains 14 residues. V lost 4 bases to trimming and J lost 4 bases, with 13 bases between them. CDR3 sequence reads: CASSSTGTGYGYTF. In DNA form, the CDR3 reads TGTGCCAGCAGTTCCACAGGGACGGGCTATGGCTACACCTTC.

The genes are TRBV5-1 and TRBJ1-1; TRBD1 aligns across 7 bases. Losses at the gene ends were 5 bases for V and 0 bases for J; bases not matched to a gene: 10. The germline V gene encodes CDR1 SGHRS and CDR2 YFSETQ. The CDR3 consists of 16 residues. CDR3: CASSRQTGVLNTEAFF. The CDR3 bases are TGCGCCAGCAGTCGTCAAACAGGGGTCCTGAACACTGAAGCTTTCTTT.

This clonotype appeared once. The chain links TRBV30 to TRBJ1-2, with a weak D call TRBD1 (6 bases). V lost 7 bases and J 0 bases, leaving 18 bases between the germline ends. Germline-derived CDR1 and CDR2 are GTSNPN and SVGIG (reference sequence). This CDR3 contains 15 residues. The CDR3 protein is CASMWQGISNYGYTF. CDR3 nucleotide sequence: TGTGCCTCGATGTGGCAGGGGATCTCTAACTATGGCTACACCTTC. Complete variable domain (other parts from reference TRBV30 and TRBJ1-2): SQTIHQWPATLVQPVGSPLSLECTVEGTSNPNLYWYRQAAGRGLQLLFYSVGIGQISSEVPQNLSASRPQDRQFILSSKKLLLSDSGFYLCASMWQGISNYGYTFGSGTRLTVV.

The chain carries TRBV19 and TRBJ1-6; a possible D gene is TRBD1 (6 bases). V lost 4 bases, J lost 2 bases, and 9 bases lay in between. Germline V lookup: CDR1 LNHDA, CDR2 SQIVND (reference sequence). This CDR3 is 15 amino acids long. The CDR3 DNA is TGTGCCAGTAGTAGGACAGTCCCCTATAATTCACCCCTCCACTTT. Residues: CASSRTVPYNSPLHF.

This chain links TRBV11-3 with TRBJ1-6; 8 bases match TRBD1. V was pared by 5 bases and J by 8 bases, with 5 bases of the junction left unmatched. This CDR3 is 14 amino acids long. CDR1 is SGHNT and CDR2 is YENEEA in the germline V gene. CDR3 amino acids: CASSLGQADSPLHF. The CDR3 DNA is TGTGCCAGCAGCCTGGGACAGGCCGATTCACCCCTCCACTTT.

The V gene is TRBV7-8, the J gene TRBJ1-5; 7 nucleotides agree with TRBD1. The CDR3 covers 17 residues. V trimming: 1 base; J trimming: 4 bases; junction bases outside the gene matches: 10. Germline loops: CDR1 SGHVS, CDR2 FQNEAQ. The CDR3 DNA is TGTGCCAGCAGCTTAGTAGACAGGGCGGAGAGGAATCAGCCCCAGCATTTT. It yields the protein CASSLVDRAERNQPQHF.

The chain has TRBV6-5 and TRBJ2-6, with a tentative D call TRBD1 (6 bases). The germline V gene encodes CDR1 MNHEY and CDR2 SVGAGI. This CDR3 contains 16 residues. V lost 0 bases and J lost 4, with 10 bases in between. The CDR3 spells CASSYSPGAGANVLTF. Written as DNA, the CDR3 is TGTGCCAGCAGTTACTCTCCAGGGGCCGGGGCCAACGTCCTGACTTTC.

J is TRBJ2-5 and V is TRBV11-2; a weak D match, TRBD1 (6 bases). The germline gives CDR1 SGHAT, CDR2 FQNNGV. Trimming pared 5 bases from V and 0 bases from J, leaving 7 bases between. The CDR3 extends over 13 amino acids. CDR3 residues: CASSRDNQETQYF. The CDR3 DNA sequence: TGTGCCAGCAGCCGGGACAACCAAGAGACCCAGTACTTC.

The V gene is TRBV12-5, the J gene TRBJ1-1; D possibly corresponds to TRBD1 (6 bases). The CDR3 is 14 residues long. Per the germline V gene, CDR1 is LGHNT and CDR2 is FRNRAP. Trimming took 4 bases from V and 4 from J, leaving 13 bases between them. The CDR3 protein is CASGSDRGGTEAFF. DNA for the CDR3: TGTGCTAGTGGTTCCGATCGAGGGGGCACTGAAGCTTTCTTT.

The chain joins TRBV2 to TRBJ1-4, with D possibly being TRBD1 (6 bases). Trimming removed 6 bases at V and 8 bases at J, with 13 bases between. This CDR3 spans 13 amino acids. In germline, CDR1 is SNHLY, CDR2 FYNNEI. This CDR3 reads CASSPGGLEKLFF. DNA of the CDR3: TGTGCCAGCAGCCCGGGGGGGCTCGAAAAACTGTTTTTT.

This clonotype was picked up one time. The chain carries TRBV20-1 and TRBJ1-5; the match to TRBD1 covers 7 bases. This CDR3 has 13 amino acids. J was trimmed by 4 bases and V by 6 bases; bases with no gene match: 6. Germline V gene data show CDR1 as DFQATT and CDR2 as SNEGSKA (reference sequence). CDR3 sequence: CSAVEGANQPQHF. DNA for the CDR3: TGCAGTGCCGTTGAGGGGGCTAATCAGCCCCAGCATTTT.

This clonotype was detected a few times. The rearrangement links TRBV6-1 to TRBJ2-5; D unclear. The ends were cut back, 4 bases at V and 5 bases at J, with 8 bases in the middle. Germline V gene lookup returns CDR1 MNHNS and CDR2 SASEGT. This CDR3 is built from 12 residues. The CDR3 loop reads CASSAQGETQYF. CDR3 DNA: TGTGCCAGCAGTGCTCAAGGGGAGACCCAGTACTTC.

This clonotype occurred a few times. CDR3 nucleotides: TGTGCCAGCAGCGTCCTTGGGAACACTGAAGCTTTCTTT. Residues: CASSVLGNTEAFF. The chain is built from TRBV9 and TRBJ1-1; D is unresolved. Per germline, CDR1 SGDLS and CDR2 YYNGEE. This CDR3 comprises 13 residues. Trimming took 2 bases from V and 1 from J, leaving 6 bases between them.

This clonotype turned up a few times. The rearrangement links TRBV10-3 to TRBJ2-4; TRBD1 aligns across 12 bases. Germline CDR1 reads ENHRY; CDR2 reads SYGVKD. J lost 9 bases, V lost 4 bases, and 13 bases had no gene match. The CDR3 has 17 residues. CDR3: CAISVEGGQGASGIQYF. The DNA for the CDR3 is TGTGCCATCAGTGTTGAAGGGGGACAGGGGGCGTCCGGCATTCAGTACTTC.

The sample holds a few counts of this clonotype. The chain recombines TRBV11-3 with TRBJ1-1, with D unresolved. The CDR3 has 15 residues. Germline V gene data show CDR1 as SGHNT and CDR2 as YENEEA. Trimming cost V 0 bases and J 5 bases, with 13 bases left between them. The CDR3 protein is CASSLDARAWTEAFF. CDR3 nucleotide sequence: TGTGCCAGCAGCTTAGATGCCCGGGCCTGGACTGAAGCTTTCTTT.

This clonotype was counted between two and nine times. V is TRBV7-9 and J is TRBJ1-4, with no clear D. The V gene lost 5 bases and the J gene lost 4 bases, with 14 bases spanning the gap. CDR3 length: 15 amino acids. Germline V lookup: CDR1 SEHNR, CDR2 FQNEAQ (reference sequence). The CDR3 DNA reads TGTGCCAGCAGCCTTAACACGGCCAATAATGAAAAACTGTTTTTT. Its translation is CASSLNTANNEKLFF. Using reference TRBV7-9 and TRBJ1-4 for the parts outside the CDR3, the full variable domain is DTGVSQNPRHKITKRGQNVTFRCDPISEHNRLYWYRQTLGQGPEFLTYFQNEAQLEKSRLLSDRFSAERPKGSFSTLEIQRTEQGDSAMYLCASSLNTANNEKLFFGSGTQLSVL.

CDR3 DNA: TGCGCCAGCAGCCAAGATCTCGGTCGGAGCTACGAGCAGTACTTC. It specifies CASSQDLGRSYEQYF. The rearrangement links TRBV4-3 to TRBJ2-7; D remains ambiguous. The length of the CDR3 is 15 residues. The germline CDR1 and CDR2 sequences are LGHNA and YSLEER. The ends were cut back, 0 bases at V and 3 bases at J, with 12 bases in the middle.

V gene TRBV2 combines with J gene TRBJ1-6, with no clear D. CDR3 size: 13 residues. Looked up from germline, CDR1 is SNHLY and CDR2 is FYNNEI. The V end was cut by 4 bases, the J end by 16 bases, with 17 bases between. The CDR3 spells CASSGRIKDQLHF. The CDR3 bases are TGTGCCAGCAGTGGTAGGATCAAGGACCAGCTCCACTTT.

The chain recombines TRBV7-8 with TRBJ2-7; D unresolved. V lost 4 bases to trimming and J lost 4 bases, with 17 bases between them. The CDR3 loop spans 15 amino acids. The V gene's germline CDR1 is SGHVS and CDR2 FQNEAQ. This chain's CDR3 is CASSYVSQISYEQYF. The DNA for the CDR3 is TGTGCCAGCAGCTACGTTTCCCAGATCAGTTACGAGCAGTACTTC.

This chain links TRBV7-9 with TRBJ2-1; D gene ambiguous. Germline lookup yields CDR1 SEHNR and CDR2 FQNEAQ (reference sequence). This CDR3 is 12 amino acids long. With 3 bases removed from V and 12 bases from J, the gap between germline ends came to 12 bases. This chain's CDR3 is CASSFQPMGQFF. Written as DNA, the CDR3 is TGTGCCAGCAGCTTCCAACCAATGGGGCAGTTCTTC.

This clonotype was found a few times. In nucleotides, the CDR3 is TGTGCCAGCAGTTTCCGAGGTCTCGGGACCGGGGAGCTGTTTTTT. Protein: CASSFRGLGTGELFF. The chain combines TRBV28 with TRBJ2-2; unclear D gene. This CDR3 is built from 15 residues. CDR1 MDHEN and CDR2 SYDVKM come from the germline V gene. V lost 3 bases and J 5 bases, leaving 13 bases between the germline ends.